This T cell receptor beta chain was sequenced in a study of vaccination and CD4 T cells after COVID-19. Findings and limits, study-wide: Median numbers of SARS-CoV-2-reactive clonotypes increased from roughly 22 to 38 (not a significant change).

This clonotype was seen only a few times. Its matching antigen is unknown. Sample treatment: approximately nine-day PBMC culture with coronavirus spike peptide pools or control peptides (ViraFEST assay). ViraFEST grew antigen-specific T cells using peptide pools, then sequenced TCRs. Each well received 2.1 million or so PBMCs, cultured with roughly 9.6 IU/ml IL-2 and roughly 9 ug/ml peptide pools. Cultured CD4+ T cell DNA was sequenced using the Oncomine TCR Beta short-read assay. Once CD4+ T cells had been cultured, genomic DNA was extracted from them. TCRdb itself ran the PCR reads through MiXCR, one entry per CDR3 protein. Of approximately 21,000 distinct CDR3 sequences listed, around 52% are singletons. The length of the CDR3 is 14 residues. Germline lookup yields CDR1 KGHDR and CDR2 SFDVKD. Germline trimming cut 6 bases from V and 4 bases from J; bases unmatched to any gene: 6.

The J gene is TRBJ1-2, the V gene TRBV24-1, with 8 bases matching TRBD1. The receptor's source is a human donor who had recovered from COVID-19. Specimen: CD4+ T cells from blood, cultured in vitro. CDR3 DNA sequence: TGTGCCACCAGTCGGACAGGGATTATCTATGGCTACACCTTC. Protein: CATSRTGIIYGYTF.